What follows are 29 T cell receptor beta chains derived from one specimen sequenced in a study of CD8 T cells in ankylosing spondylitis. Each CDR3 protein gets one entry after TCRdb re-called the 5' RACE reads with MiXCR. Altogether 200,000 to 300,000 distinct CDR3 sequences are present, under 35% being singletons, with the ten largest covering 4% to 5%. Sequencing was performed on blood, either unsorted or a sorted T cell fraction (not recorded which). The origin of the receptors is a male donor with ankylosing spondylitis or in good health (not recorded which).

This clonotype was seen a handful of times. CDR3 protein: CSVEGGVGTEAFF. CDR3 in DNA: TGCAGCGTTGAAGGTGGGGTAGGGACTGAAGCTTTCTTT. V and J are TRBV29-1 and TRBJ1-1; D unclear. Germline values: CDR1 SQVTM, CDR2 ANQGSEA. The CDR3 is 13 amino acids. The V end lost 1 base, the J end lost 5 bases, and 11 bases lay between the germline ends.

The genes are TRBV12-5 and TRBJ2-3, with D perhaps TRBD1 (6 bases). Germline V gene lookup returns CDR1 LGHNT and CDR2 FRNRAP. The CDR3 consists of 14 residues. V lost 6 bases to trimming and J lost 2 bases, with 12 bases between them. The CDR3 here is CASGQGTPTDTQYF. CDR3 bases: TGTGCTAGTGGCCAGGGGACCCCCACAGATACGCAGTATTTT.

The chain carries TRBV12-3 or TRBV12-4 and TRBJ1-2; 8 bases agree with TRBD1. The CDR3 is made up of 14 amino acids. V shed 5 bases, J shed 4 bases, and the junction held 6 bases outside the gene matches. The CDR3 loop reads CASSLLQGGYGYTF. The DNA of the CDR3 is TGTGCCAGCAGTCTCCTACAGGGGGGCTATGGCTACACCTTC.

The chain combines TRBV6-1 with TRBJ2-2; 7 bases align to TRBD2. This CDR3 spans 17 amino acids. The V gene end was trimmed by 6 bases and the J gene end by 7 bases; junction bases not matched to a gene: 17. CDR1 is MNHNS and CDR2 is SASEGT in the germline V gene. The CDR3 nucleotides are TGTGCCAGCAGCCCCACCTTCCGCTGGGAGGGCGGCGGGGAGCTGTTTTTT. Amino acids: CASSPTFRWEGGGELFF.

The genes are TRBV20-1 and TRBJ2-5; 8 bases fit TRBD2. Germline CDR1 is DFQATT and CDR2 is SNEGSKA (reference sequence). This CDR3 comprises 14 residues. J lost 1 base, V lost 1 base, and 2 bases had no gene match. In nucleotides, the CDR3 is TGCAGTGCTAGAGTCAGCGGGGGCCAAGAGACCCAGTACTTC. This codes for CSARVSGGQETQYF.

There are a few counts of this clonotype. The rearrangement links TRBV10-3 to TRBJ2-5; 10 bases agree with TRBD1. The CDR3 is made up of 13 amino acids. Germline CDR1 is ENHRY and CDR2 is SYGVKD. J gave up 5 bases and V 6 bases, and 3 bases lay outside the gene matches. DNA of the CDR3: TGTGCCATCAGAGACAGGGGGCCGGAGACCCAGTACTTC. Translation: CAIRDRGPETQYF.

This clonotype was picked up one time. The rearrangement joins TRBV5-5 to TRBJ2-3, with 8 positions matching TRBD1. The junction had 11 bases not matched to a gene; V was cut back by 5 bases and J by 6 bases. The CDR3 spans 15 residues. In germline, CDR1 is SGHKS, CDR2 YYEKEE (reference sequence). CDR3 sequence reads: CASSSQGANMDTQYF. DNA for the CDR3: TGTGCCAGCAGTTCCCAGGGGGCTAATATGGATACGCAGTATTTT.

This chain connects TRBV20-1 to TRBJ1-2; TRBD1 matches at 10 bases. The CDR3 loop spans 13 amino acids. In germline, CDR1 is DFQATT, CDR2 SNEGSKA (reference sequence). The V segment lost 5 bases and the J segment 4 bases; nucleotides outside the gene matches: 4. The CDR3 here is CSAPRTGGYGYTF. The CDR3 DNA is TGCAGTGCTCCCCGGACAGGGGGCTATGGCTACACCTTC.

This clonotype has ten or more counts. DNA of the CDR3: TGTGCCATCAGTGAAGCTAGCGAGGAGCAGTACTTC. This codes for CAISEASEEQYF. The V call is TRBV10-3, the J call TRBJ2-7; D possibly corresponds to TRBD2 (6 bases). Germline loops: CDR1 ENHRY, CDR2 SYGVKD. The CDR3 consists of 12 residues. Trimming took off 3 bases at V and 7 bases at J, with 10 bases between the two ends.

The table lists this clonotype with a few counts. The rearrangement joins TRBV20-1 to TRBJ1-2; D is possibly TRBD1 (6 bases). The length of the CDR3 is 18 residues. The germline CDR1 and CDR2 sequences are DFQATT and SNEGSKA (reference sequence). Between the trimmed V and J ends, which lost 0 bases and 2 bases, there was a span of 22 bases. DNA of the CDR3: TGCAGTGCTAGAGATTTAAGGGGGGTTACGAAAGGCAACTATGGCTACACCTTC. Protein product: CSARDLRGVTKGNYGYTF.

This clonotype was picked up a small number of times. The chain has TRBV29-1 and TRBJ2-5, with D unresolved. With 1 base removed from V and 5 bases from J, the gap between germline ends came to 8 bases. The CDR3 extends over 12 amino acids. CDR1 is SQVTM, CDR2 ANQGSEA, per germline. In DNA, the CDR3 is TGCAGCGTTGAAGGGCACGAGGAGACCCAGTACTTC. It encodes CSVEGHEETQYF. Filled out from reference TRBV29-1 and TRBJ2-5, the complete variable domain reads SAVISQKPSRDICQRGTSLTIQCQVDSQVTMMFWYRQQPGQSLTLIATANQGSEATYESGFVIDKFPISRPNLTFSTLTVSNMSPEDSSIYLCSVEGHEETQYFGPGTRLLVL.

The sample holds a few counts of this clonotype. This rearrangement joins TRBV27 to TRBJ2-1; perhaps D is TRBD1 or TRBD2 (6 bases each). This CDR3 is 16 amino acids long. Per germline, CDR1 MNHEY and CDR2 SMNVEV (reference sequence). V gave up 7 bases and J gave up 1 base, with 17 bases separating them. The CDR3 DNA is TGTGCCAGCACCCCACCGGGGGCGATATCCTACAATGAGCAGTTCTTC. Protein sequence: CASTPPGAISYNEQFF.

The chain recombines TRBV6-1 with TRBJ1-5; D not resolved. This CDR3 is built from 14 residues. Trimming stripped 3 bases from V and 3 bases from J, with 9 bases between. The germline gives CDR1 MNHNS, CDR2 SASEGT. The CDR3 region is CASSEKQNNQPQHF. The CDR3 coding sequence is TGTGCCAGCAGTGAGAAACAGAACAATCAGCCCCAGCATTTT.

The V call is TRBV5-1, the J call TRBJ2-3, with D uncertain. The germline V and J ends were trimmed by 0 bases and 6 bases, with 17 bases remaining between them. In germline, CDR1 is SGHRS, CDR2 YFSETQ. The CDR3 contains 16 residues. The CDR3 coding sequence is TGCGCCAGCAGCTTGGTGGGCTACCGGATCGGGGATACGCAGTATTTT. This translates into CASSLVGYRIGDTQYF.

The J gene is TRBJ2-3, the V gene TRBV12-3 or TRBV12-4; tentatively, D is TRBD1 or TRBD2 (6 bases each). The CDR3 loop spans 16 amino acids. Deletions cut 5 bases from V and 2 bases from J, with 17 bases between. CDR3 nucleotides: TGTGCCAGCAGTCGGTCATGGGGGGCCGACACAGATACGCAGTATTTT. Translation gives CASSRSWGADTDTQYF.

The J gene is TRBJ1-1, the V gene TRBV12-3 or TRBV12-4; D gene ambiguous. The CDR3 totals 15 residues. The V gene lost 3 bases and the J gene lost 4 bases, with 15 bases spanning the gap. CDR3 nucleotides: TGTGCCAGCAGTTTTGGAGTGGTTGGGGTCACTGAAGCTTTCTTT. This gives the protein CASSFGVVGVTEAFF.

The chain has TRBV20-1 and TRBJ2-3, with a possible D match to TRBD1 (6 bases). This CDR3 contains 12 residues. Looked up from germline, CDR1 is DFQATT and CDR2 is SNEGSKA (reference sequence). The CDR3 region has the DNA TGCTCCCACAGGGAGAGCACAGATACGCAGTATTTT. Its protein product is CSHRESTDTQYF.

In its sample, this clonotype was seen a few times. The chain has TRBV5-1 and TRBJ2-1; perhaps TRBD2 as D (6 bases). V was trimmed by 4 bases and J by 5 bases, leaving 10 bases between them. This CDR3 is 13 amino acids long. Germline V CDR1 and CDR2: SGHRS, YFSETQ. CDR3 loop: CASSAGRNNEQFF. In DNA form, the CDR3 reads TGCGCCAGCAGCGCGGGACGGAACAATGAGCAGTTCTTC.

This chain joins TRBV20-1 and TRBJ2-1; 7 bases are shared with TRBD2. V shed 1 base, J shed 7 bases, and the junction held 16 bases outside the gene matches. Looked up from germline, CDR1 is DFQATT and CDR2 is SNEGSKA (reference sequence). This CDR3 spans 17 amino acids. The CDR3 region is CSARVHGGTLTKNEQFF. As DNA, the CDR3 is TGCAGTGCTAGAGTCCACGGGGGGACTCTTACTAAAAATGAGCAGTTCTTC.

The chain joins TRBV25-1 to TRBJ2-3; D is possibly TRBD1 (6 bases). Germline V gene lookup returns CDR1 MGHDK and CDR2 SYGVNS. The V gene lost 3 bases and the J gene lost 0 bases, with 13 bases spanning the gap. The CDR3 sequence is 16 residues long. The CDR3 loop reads CASSEWTALSTDTQYF. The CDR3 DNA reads TGTGCCAGCAGTGAGTGGACAGCCCTGAGCACAGATACGCAGTATTTT.

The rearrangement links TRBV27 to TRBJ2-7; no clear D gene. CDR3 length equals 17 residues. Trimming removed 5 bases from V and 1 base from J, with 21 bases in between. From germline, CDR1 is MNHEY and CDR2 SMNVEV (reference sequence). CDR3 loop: CASSPDETAVESYEQYF. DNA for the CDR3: TGTGCCAGCAGTCCCGATGAGACTGCCGTGGAGTCCTACGAGCAGTACTTC.

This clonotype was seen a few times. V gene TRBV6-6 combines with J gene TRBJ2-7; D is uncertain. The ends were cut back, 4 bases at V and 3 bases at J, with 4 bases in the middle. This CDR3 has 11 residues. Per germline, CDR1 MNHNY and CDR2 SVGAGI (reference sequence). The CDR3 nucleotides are TGTGCCAGCAGTTCCAACTACGAGCAGTACTTC. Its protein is CASSSNYEQYF.

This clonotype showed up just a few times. CDR3 coding DNA: TGTGCCAGCGCTGGACAGGCGAACACTGAAGCTTTCTTT. Protein: CASAGQANTEAFF. The chain couples TRBV5-5 to TRBJ1-1, with 7 bases that match TRBD1. The trim removed 7 bases at V and 1 base at J, leaving 4 bases unmatched. The CDR3 has 13 residues. CDR1 and CDR2 (germline): SGHKS, YYEKEE (reference sequence).

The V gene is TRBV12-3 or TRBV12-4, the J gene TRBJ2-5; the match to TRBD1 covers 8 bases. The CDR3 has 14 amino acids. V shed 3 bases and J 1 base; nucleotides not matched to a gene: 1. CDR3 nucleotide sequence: TGTGCCAGCAGTTTCGGACAGGGCCAAGAGACCCAGTACTTC. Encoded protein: CASSFGQGQETQYF.

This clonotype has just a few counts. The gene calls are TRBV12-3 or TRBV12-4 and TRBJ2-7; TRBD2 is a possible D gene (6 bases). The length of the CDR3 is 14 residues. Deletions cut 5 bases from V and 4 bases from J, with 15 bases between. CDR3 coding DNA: TGTGCCAGCAGTCCCACGGGGGACCTATACGAGCAGTACTTC. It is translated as CASSPTGDLYEQYF.

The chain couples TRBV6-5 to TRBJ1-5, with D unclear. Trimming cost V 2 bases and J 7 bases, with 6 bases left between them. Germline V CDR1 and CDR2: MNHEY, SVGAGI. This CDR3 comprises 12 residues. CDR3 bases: TGTGCCAGCAGTTACCCGGGGCAGCCCCAGCATTTT. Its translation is CASSYPGQPQHF.

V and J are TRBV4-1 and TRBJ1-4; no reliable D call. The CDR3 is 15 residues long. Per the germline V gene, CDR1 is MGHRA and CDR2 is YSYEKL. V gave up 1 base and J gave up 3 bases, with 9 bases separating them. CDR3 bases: TGCGCCAGCAGCCAAGTAGCAGGAGCTAATGAAAAACTGTTTTTT. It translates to CASSQVAGANEKLFF.

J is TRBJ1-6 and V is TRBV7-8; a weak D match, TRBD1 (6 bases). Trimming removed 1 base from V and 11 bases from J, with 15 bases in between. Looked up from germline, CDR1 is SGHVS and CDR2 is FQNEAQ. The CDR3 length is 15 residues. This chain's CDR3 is CASSLGTDRLTPLHF. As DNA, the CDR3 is TGTGCCAGCAGCTTAGGGACAGATCGGTTAACACCCCTCCACTTT.

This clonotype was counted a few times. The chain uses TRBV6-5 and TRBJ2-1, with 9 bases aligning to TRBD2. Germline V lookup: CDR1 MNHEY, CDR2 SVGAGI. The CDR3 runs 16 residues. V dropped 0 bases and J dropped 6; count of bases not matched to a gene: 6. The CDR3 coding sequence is TGTGCCAGCAGTTACTCGGGGCGGGGGGGCCCCAATGAGCAGTTCTTC. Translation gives CASSYSGRGGPNEQFF.